One sample yielded the 2 T cell receptor beta chains listed below, sequenced in a study of blood T cell repertoires in COVID-19. Assay used: immunoSEQ multiplex PCR; TCRdb lists only in-frame clones, some missing. The sample consists of about 360,000 clones, approximately 86% of them appearing once. Sequencing input: peripheral blood. The source of these receptors is a human donor in a cohort sampled during active COVID-19.

The V and J genes are TRBV24-1 and TRBJ1-4, with D unresolved. V dropped 0 bases and J dropped 8 bases, with 18 bases sitting between them. Germline V gene sequence: CDR1 KGHDR, CDR2 SFDVKD. The CDR3 contains 17 residues. The CDR3 sequence is CATSDLGRQVGSEKLFF. CDR3 DNA: TGTGCCACCAGTGATTTGGGCAGGCAGGTGGGTTCGGAAAAACTGTTTTTT.

CDR3 sequence (DNA): TGTGCCAGCAGTGATCAGGGGGTTCGCTTGGGTCGCACTGAAGCTTTCTTT. Encoded protein: CASSDQGVRLGRTEAFF. V and J are TRBV6-1 and TRBJ1-1, with TRBD1 identical over 7 bases. Per the germline V gene, CDR1 is MNHNS and CDR2 is SASEGT. V lost 3 bases and J lost 4; bases outside the gene matches: 14. The CDR3 covers 17 residues.